The rows below give T cell receptor beta chains drawn from one sample of a study of blood T cell repertoires in COVID-19. Some clones are missing from TCRdb's copy, which holds only in-frame ones; the method was immunoSEQ multiplex PCR. The sample holds some 150,000 clones, about nine tenths seen once. The sample taken for sequencing was peripheral blood. These receptors all come from a man aged 45-65 years with active or convalescent COVID-19. CDR3s include the opening cysteine and the closing phenylalanine or tryptophan. A D gene is named only where the DNA matches it firmly. The listing skips clone size in some rows; elsewhere it reads once, few, many or a size class.

clone size	J gene	V gene	D gene	CDR3 DNA	CDR3 protein
NA	TRBJ1-5	TRBV19	NA	TGTGCCAGTAGTATTCAGGGGATACTTAGCAATCAGCCCCAGCATTTT	CASSIQGILSNQPQHF
NA	TRBJ2-3	TRBV30	NA	TGTGCCTTGATCCCCGGCGGGATGTTAGATACGCAGTATTTT	CALIPGGMLDTQYF
NA	TRBJ1-1	TRBV5-1	TRBD1	TGCGCCAGCAGCTCGAACAGGGGGCTGAACACTGAAGCTTTCTTT	CASSSNRGLNTEAFF
NA	TRBJ1-5	TRBV4-3	NA	TGCGCCAGCAGCCAAACGGACAGTAGCAATCAGCCCCAGCATTTT	CASSQTDSSNQPQHF
NA	TRBJ2-7	TRBV29-1	NA	TGCAGCGCCCTGGGACAGAGGACTGAGACGATAGCGGGATTTTACGAGCAGTACTTC	CSALGQRTETIAGFYEQYF
once	TRBJ2-1	TRBV7-3	TRBD2	TGTGCCAGCAGCTTAATGGTTAGCGGGAACGGACATGAGCAGTTCTTC	CASSLMVSGNGHEQFF
NA	TRBJ1-3	TRBV7-9	NA	TGTGCCTACCCAGGGTCGACTGGAAACACCATATATTTT	CAYPGSTGNTIYF
NA	TRBJ2-1	TRBV19	NA	TGTGCCAGTAGTATAGAGGGCAGCTCCTACAATGAGCAGTTCTTC	CASSIEGSSYNEQFF
once	TRBJ2-7	TRBV3-1/TRBV3-2	NA	TGTGCCAGCAGCCCGCTGGGGGGAGCGTACGAGCAGTACTTC	CASSPLGGAYEQYF
once	TRBJ2-7	TRBV7-8	TRBD1	TGTGCCAGCAGCTTTAGGCCTGACAGGGAACACGAGCAGTACTTC	CASSFRPDREHEQYF
NA	TRBJ2-1	TRBV30	NA	TGTGCCTGGAGTGTAACGGCTAGAGTTCATGGTGAGCAGTTCTTC	CAWSVTARVHGEQFF
NA	TRBJ2-2	TRBV27	TRBD1	TGTGCCAGCAGTTTTGGGGACAGGGGGGGTGGCGGGGAGCTGTTTTTT	CASSFGDRGGGGELFF
NA	TRBJ1-3	TRBV2	TRBD1	TGTGCCAGCAGTGGGGACAGGGGGCGTTCGGGAAACACCATATATTTT	CASSGDRGRSGNTIYF
NA	TRBJ1-4	TRBV19	NA	TGTGTCAGTAGTATAGGGCAAACAACTAATGAAAAACTGTTTTTT	CVSSIGQTTNEKLFF
NA	TRBJ2-1	TRBV19	TRBD2	TGTGCCAGTAGTATAGCTGGCGGGAGGGCCAACAATGAGCAGTTCTTC	CASSIAGGRANNEQFF
NA	TRBJ2-2	TRBV11-2	TRBD2	TGTGCCAGCAGCTTCATAGCGGGCCCGAACACCGGGGAGCTGTTTTTT	CASSFIAGPNTGELFF
NA	TRBJ2-3	TRBV19	NA	TGTGCCAGTAGTATGAGGGGACTTAGAACGGATACGCAGTATTTT	CASSMRGLRTDTQYF
NA	TRBJ2-1	TRBV24-1	TRBD1	TGTGCCACCAGTGATCCCGGGACAGGGAACAATGAGCAGTTCTTC	CATSDPGTGNNEQFF
NA	TRBJ2-7	TRBV11-2	NA	TGTGCCAGCAGCGTGACTGACGGCTCCTACGAGCAGTACTTC	CASSVTDGSYEQYF